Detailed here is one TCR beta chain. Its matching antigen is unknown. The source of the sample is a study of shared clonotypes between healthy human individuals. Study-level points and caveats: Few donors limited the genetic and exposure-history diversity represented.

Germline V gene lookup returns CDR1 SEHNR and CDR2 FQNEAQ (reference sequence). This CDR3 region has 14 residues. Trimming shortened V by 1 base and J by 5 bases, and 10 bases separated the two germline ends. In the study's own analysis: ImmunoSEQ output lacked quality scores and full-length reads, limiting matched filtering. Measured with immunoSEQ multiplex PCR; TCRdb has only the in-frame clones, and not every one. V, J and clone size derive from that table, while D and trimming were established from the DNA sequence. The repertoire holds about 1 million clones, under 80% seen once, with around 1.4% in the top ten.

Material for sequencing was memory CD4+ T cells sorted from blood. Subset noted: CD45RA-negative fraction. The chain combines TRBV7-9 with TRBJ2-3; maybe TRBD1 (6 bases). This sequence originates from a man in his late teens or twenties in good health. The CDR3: CASSLGQGLDTQYF. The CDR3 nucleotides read TGTGCCAGCAGCTTAGGGCAGGGGCTAGATACGCAGTATTTT.